The sample holds a few counts of the clone carrying this T cell receptor beta chain. The data were obtained in a study of cytomegalovirus exposure and HLA in healthy donors. Healthy bone marrow donors supplied every sample. Trimming removed 2 bases from V and 0 bases from J, with 8 bases in between. The CDR3 loop spans 15 amino acids. Germline V gives CDR1 SGHRS, CDR2 YFSETQ. PCR amplification relied on 60 Vbeta primers (plus 13 Jbeta primers). The table came from immunoSEQ multiplex PCR; TCRdb's copy has only in-frame clones and leaves some out. There are 95,000 to 150,000 clones in the sample; about three quarters occur only once, and 1.1% lies in the top ten.

This sequence was found in a woman younger than 45 in good health and CMV-seronegative. The rearrangement uses TRBV5-1 and TRBJ1-4; weak D call: TRBD1 (6 bases). The sample consisted of PBMCs. The CDR3 sequence is CASSLRTATNEKLFF. CDR3 DNA sequence: TGCGCCAGCAGCTTACGGACAGCAACTAATGAAAAACTGTTTTTT. Full variable domain (missing parts from reference TRBV5-1 and TRBJ1-4): KAGVTQTPRYLIKTRGQQVTLSCSPISGHRSVSWYQQTPGQGLQFLFEYFSETQRNKGNFPGRFSGRQFSNSRSEMNVSTLELGDSALYLCASSLRTATNEKLFFGSGTQLSVL.